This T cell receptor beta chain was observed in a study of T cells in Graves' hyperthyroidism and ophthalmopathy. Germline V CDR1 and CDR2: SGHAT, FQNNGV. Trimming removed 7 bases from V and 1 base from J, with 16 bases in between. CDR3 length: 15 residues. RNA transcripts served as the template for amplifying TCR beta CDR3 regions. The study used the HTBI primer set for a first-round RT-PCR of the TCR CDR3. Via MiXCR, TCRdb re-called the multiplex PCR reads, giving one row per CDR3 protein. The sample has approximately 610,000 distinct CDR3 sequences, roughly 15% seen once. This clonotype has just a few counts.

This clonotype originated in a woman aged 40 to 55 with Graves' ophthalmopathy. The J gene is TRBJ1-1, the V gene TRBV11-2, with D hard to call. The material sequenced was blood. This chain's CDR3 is CASNLEERPNTEAFF. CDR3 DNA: TGTGCCAGCAACTTGGAGGAACGGCCGAACACTGAAGCTTTCTTT.